This T cell receptor (beta chain) was recorded in a study of blood T cell repertoires in COVID-19. At the level of the study: Sites across the United States, Italy and Spain contributed samples from acute and convalescent COVID-19. In each case, the material was cDNA or gDNA derived from T cells, B-cell-depleted T cells, or PBMCs.

This clone was seen once. With 1 base removed from V and 0 bases from J, the gap between germline ends came to 3 bases. Germline V gene sequence: CDR1 SSHAT, CDR2 FNYEAQ (reference sequence). The CDR3 covers 14 residues. In the original processing: For nucleated cells, counts were estimated from reference gene primer amplification. Some clones are missing from TCRdb's copy, which holds only in-frame ones; the method was immunoSEQ multiplex PCR. The V and J calls and clone size are taken from that table; D and trimming were inferred from the DNA. The table includes nearly 200,000 clones, roughly 90% detected once.

This sequence was found in a woman aged 40 to 49 who had recovered from COVID-19. V gene TRBV7-7 combines with J gene TRBJ2-2; D unclear. The sample consisted of peripheral blood. The CDR3 DNA reads TGTGCCAGCAGCTTAGACACGAACACCGGGGAGCTGTTTTTT. It is translated as CASSLDTNTGELFF.